This TCR beta chain was documented in a study of identical twins. This clonotype has ten or more counts. Its antigen remains unknown. Donors uniformly comprised healthy Caucasians. TCRdb called the 5' RACE reads again in MiXCR, with one record for every CDR3 protein. Found here are under 250,000 distinct CDR3 sequences, 7.5% of them singletons; the top ten hold about 1.8%. General observations from the study: Conclusions leaned on cross-sectional statistical analysis and did not track the same donors over time. Insertions ran lower in abundant cord blood beta clonotypes, though not in memory repertoires.

This CDR3 is built from 15 residues. Per germline, CDR1 MGHDK and CDR2 SYGVNS. Separately, the same data were catalogued under a study of yellow fever vaccine responses in identical twins.

The sample consisted of memory (CD45RO+) T cells sorted from blood. The V and J genes are TRBV25-1 and TRBJ2-2, with 7 positions matching TRBD1. The TCR sequence derives from a woman aged 18 to 35 in good health. DNA of the CDR3: TGTGCTACGAAACCGACAGGGACGAACACCGGGGAGCTGTTTTTT. It specifies CATKPTGTNTGELFF.